This TCR beta chain was obtained from a study of blood T cell repertoires in COVID-19. About the research overall: Material from acute and convalescent COVID-19 was sourced from the United States, Italy and Spain. T cells, B-cell-depleted T cells, or PBMCs supplied cDNA or gDNA.

Seattle cases were enrolled at active infection and followed longitudinally. How the authors handled the data: Amplification from reference gene primers served as the basis for estimated nucleated cell counts. TCRdb's table, derived via immunoSEQ multiplex PCR, lists solely in-frame clones and lacks some. The V and J calls and clone size were taken over from that table, and D and trimming were inferred from the DNA. The top ten hold over 2% of the sample, which has about 390,000 clones, 70% to 90% seen once. Losses at the gene ends were 3 bases for V and 12 bases for J; bases not matched to a gene: 9. Germline lookup yields CDR1 LGHDT and CDR2 YNNKEL (reference sequence). CDR3 length equals 15 residues.

The receptor was isolated from a woman aged 60-75 years with COVID-19, enrolled during active disease. The chain is built from TRBV3-1 (or the pseudogene TRBV3-2) and TRBJ2-4, with 12 positions matching TRBD2. The sample consisted of peripheral blood. The CDR3 DNA reads as TGTGCCAGCAGCCACGACGTACTAGCGGGGGGAGATCAGTACTTC. Amino acids: CASSHDVLAGGDQYF.